Below, 5 T cell receptor beta chains from the same sample are listed, as sequenced in a study of cytomegalovirus exposure and HLA in healthy donors. The PCR ran on 60 Vbeta and 13 Jbeta primers. Method: immunoSEQ multiplex PCR; TCRdb's copy keeps in-frame clones and lacks some. The data hold over 95,000 clones, with around 80% observed a single time. Sample: PBMCs. These receptors were obtained from a female donor in good health and CMV-seronegative.

The gene calls are TRBV5-4 and TRBJ2-3; 13 bases fit TRBD2. Unmatched junction bases numbered 1, after V lost 4 bases and J lost 2 bases. Germline V lookup: CDR1 SGHNT, CDR2 YYREEE (reference sequence). CDR3 length: 15 residues. The CDR3: CASSGLAGVTDTQYF. DNA for the CDR3: TGTGCCAGCAGCGGACTAGCGGGGGTCACAGATACGCAGTATTTT.

V usage is TRBV7-9 and J usage is TRBJ1-2; 9 bases agree with TRBD1. The germline CDR1 and CDR2 sequences are SEHNR and FQNEAQ (reference sequence). This CDR3 has 17 residues. Germline trimming cut 4 bases from V and 6 bases from J; bases unmatched to any gene: 15. The CDR3 region is CASSSAPVPGQGDGYTF. DNA for the CDR3: TGTGCCAGCAGCTCCGCCCCGGTACCGGGACAGGGTGATGGCTACACCTTC.

This clone was found once. This rearrangement joins TRBV10-3 to TRBJ1-1, with TRBD1 identical over 7 bases. CDR1 and CDR2 (germline): ENHRY, SYGVKD. This CDR3 is 18 amino acids long. Trimming took 2 bases from V and 0 from J; bases not matched to a gene: 12. The CDR3 nucleotides are TGTGCCATCAGTGAGACCACGACAGGGCCAACGATGAACACTGAAGCTTTCTTT. This translates into CAISETTTGPTMNTEAFF.

V and J are TRBV30 and TRBJ2-5, with 8 nucleotides matching TRBD1. Germline values: CDR1 GTSNPN, CDR2 SVGIG (reference sequence). The CDR3 is made up of 13 amino acids. V lost 1 base to trimming and J lost 11 bases; unmatched junction nucleotides: 9. The CDR3 protein is CAWSADRVGKQYF. The DNA for the CDR3 is TGTGCCTGGAGTGCGGACAGGGTTGGCAAGCAGTACTTC. The variable domain in full, completed from reference TRBV30 and TRBJ2-5, reads SQTIHQWPATLVQPVGSPLSLECTVEGTSNPNLYWYRQAAGRGLQLLFYSVGIGQISSEVPQNLSASRPQDRQFILSSKKLLLSDSGFYLCAWSADRVGKQYFGPGTRLLVL.

This clone was seen a few times. CDR3 coding DNA: TGTGCCAGTAGGATTAGCGGGGGACATTACAATGAGCAGTTCTTC. Residues: CASRISGGHYNEQFF. The chain joins TRBV19 to TRBJ2-1, with 9 positions matching TRBD2. The germline V gene encodes CDR1 LNHDA and CDR2 SQIVND (reference sequence). Trimming removed 6 bases from V and 4 bases from J; junction bases left unmatched: 7. The CDR3 loop spans 15 amino acids.